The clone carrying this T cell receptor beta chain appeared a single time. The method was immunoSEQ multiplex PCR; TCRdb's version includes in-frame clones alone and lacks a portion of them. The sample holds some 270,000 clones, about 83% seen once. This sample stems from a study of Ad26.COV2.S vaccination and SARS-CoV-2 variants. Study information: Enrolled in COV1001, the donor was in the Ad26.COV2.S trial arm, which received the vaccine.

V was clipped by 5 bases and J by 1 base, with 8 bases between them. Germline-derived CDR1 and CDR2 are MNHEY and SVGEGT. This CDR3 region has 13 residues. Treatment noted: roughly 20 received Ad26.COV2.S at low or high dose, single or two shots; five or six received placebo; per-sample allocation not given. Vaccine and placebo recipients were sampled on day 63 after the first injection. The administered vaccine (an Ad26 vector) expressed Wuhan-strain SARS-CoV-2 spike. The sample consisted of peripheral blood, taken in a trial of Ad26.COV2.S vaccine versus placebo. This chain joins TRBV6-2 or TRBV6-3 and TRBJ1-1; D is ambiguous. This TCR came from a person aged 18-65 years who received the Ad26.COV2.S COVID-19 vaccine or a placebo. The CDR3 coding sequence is TGTGCCAGCAGTCACACAGAGAACACTGAAGCTTTCTTT. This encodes CASSHTENTEAFF.